Each of the 20 T cell receptor beta chains below was sequenced from the same sample in a study of regulatory T cells in long-lasting Graves disease. Time point: newly diagnosed GD, antithyroid drugs for less than 3 months. Preparation of the TCR library used RNA extracted from PBMCs. Researchers made TCR beta libraries by using iRepertoire HTBI primers and running Arm-PCR on CDR3 regions. TCRdb independently ran MiXCR on the multiplex PCR reads; one entry per CDR3 protein. This table holds 360,000 or so distinct CDR3 sequences, over 15% found once. These data were also reused for a study on T cells in Graves' hyperthyroidism and ophthalmopathy.

The starting material was peripheral blood mononuclear cells (PBMCs), obtained at new diagnosis, from a patient treated with antithyroid drugs. Receptor source: a man aged 35 to 55 with Graves disease.

The CDR3 region has the DNA TGTGCCAGCAGTCGACTAGCGGGGAACACAGATACGCAGTATTTT. Amino acids: CASSRLAGNTDTQYF. The chain recombines TRBV28 with TRBJ2-3; TRBD2 matches 11 bases. From germline, CDR1 is MDHEN and CDR2 SYDVKM. The CDR3 has 15 residues. Losses at the gene ends were 5 bases for V and 2 bases for J; bases not matched to a gene: 3.

In its sample, this clonotype was seen many times. This CDR3 is CASRLAGSTDTQYF. The CDR3 DNA reads as TGTGCCAGCAGGCTAGCGGGGAGCACAGATACGCAGTATTTT. The genes are TRBV28 and TRBJ2-3; 9 nucleotides align to TRBD2. The CDR3 loop spans 14 amino acids. Germline V gene sequence: CDR1 MDHEN, CDR2 SYDVKM. Trimming removed 6 bases from V and 0 bases from J; junction bases left unmatched: 1.

This clonotype has more than one count but fewer than ten. The V gene is TRBV27, the J gene TRBJ2-4, with 7 bases fitting TRBD1. The CDR3 contains 20 residues. Looked up from germline, CDR1 is MNHEY and CDR2 is SMNVEV (reference sequence). The V segment lost 3 bases and the J segment 1 base; nucleotides outside the gene matches: 18. The CDR3 sequence: CASSFRQGRPPPRAKNIQYF. CDR3 nucleotide sequence: TGTGCCAGCAGTTTCCGACAGGGAAGGCCCCCTCCACGGGCCAAAAACATTCAGTACTTC.

A few counts support this clonotype. This chain connects TRBV9 to TRBJ2-7, with TRBD1 identical over 8 bases. The CDR3 covers 15 residues. Germline lookup yields CDR1 SGDLS and CDR2 YYNGEE. V was clipped by 4 bases and J by 5 bases; unmatched bases: 11. The CDR3 DNA follows: TGTGCCAGCAGCATCGGGACAGGAGGACCTAACGAGCAGTACTTC. It translates to CASSIGTGGPNEQYF.

V usage is TRBV28 and J usage is TRBJ2-3; 8 bases agree with TRBD2. CDR1 and CDR2 (germline): MDHEN, SYDVKM. The CDR3 loop spans 16 amino acids. Germline trimming cut 3 bases from V and 1 base from J; bases unmatched to any gene: 6. CDR3 amino acids: CASSLPGGAGTDTQYF. DNA of the CDR3: TGTGCCAGCAGTTTGCCCGGGGGGGCTGGCACAGATACGCAGTATTTT. The full variable domain, with the rest looked up from reference TRBV28 and TRBJ2-3, is DVKVTQSSRYLVKRTGEKVFLECVQDMDHENMFWYRQDPGLGLRLIYFSYDVKMKEKGDIPEGYSVSREKKERFSLILESASTNQTSMYLCASSLPGGAGTDTQYFGPGTRLTVL.

The chain combines TRBV19 with TRBJ2-3; D ambiguous. V was shortened by 6 bases and J by 0 bases, with 10 bases between the two germline ends. The germline gives CDR1 LNHDA, CDR2 SQIVND (reference sequence). This CDR3 region has 14 residues. In DNA, the CDR3 is TGTGCCAGTAGAGGCAGAACTAGCACAGATACGCAGTATTTT. Its translation: CASRGRTSTDTQYF.

Ten or more counts support this clonotype. The V call is TRBV6-1, the J call TRBJ1-4, with TRBD1 as a possible D gene (6 bases). This CDR3 is 16 amino acids long. The ends were cut back, 6 bases at V and 0 bases at J, with 14 bases in the middle. CDR1 is MNHNS, CDR2 SASEGT, per germline. As DNA, the CDR3 is TGTGCCAGCAGGGACCCCTGGACAGCAACTAATGAAAAACTGTTTTTT. This sequence encodes CASRDPWTATNEKLFF.

At least ten counts were recorded for this clonotype. V gene TRBV9 combines with J gene TRBJ1-2; D is possibly TRBD1 (5 bases). CDR1 and CDR2 (germline): SGDLS, YYNGEE. Trimming removed 4 bases at V and 4 bases at J, with 14 bases between. The length of the CDR3 is 14 residues. The CDR3 DNA is TGTGCCAGCAGCCCCAGGACACAAATCTATGGCTACACCTTC. Protein sequence: CASSPRTQIYGYTF. Complete variable domain (other parts from reference TRBV9 and TRBJ1-2): DSGVTQTPKHLITATGQRVTLRCSPRSGDLSVYWYQQSLDQGLQFLIQYYNGEERAKGNILERFSAQQFPDLHSELNLSSLELGDSALYFCASSPRTQIYGYTFGSGTRLTVV.

This clonotype appeared many times. V gene TRBV7-9 combines with J gene TRBJ2-2, with D possibly TRBD2 on 6 matching bases. The V end lost 0 bases, the J end lost 4 bases, and 18 bases lay between the germline ends. CDR1 is SEHNR and CDR2 is FQNEAQ in the germline V gene (reference sequence). The CDR3 extends over 18 amino acids. This CDR3 is CASSLARRDPRSTGELFF. CDR3 sequence (DNA): TGTGCCAGCAGCTTAGCCAGGCGGGACCCCCGATCCACCGGGGAGCTGTTTTTT.

The genes are TRBV6-1 and TRBJ2-6; D may be TRBD1 (6 bases). Germline CDR1 reads MNHNS; CDR2 reads SASEGT. CDR3 size: 15 residues. V gave up 6 bases and J gave up 4 bases, with 13 bases separating them. CDR3 bases: TGTGCCAGCAGCAGGGGCAGACCCGGGGCCAACGTCCTGACTTTC. Translation gives CASSRGRPGANVLTF.

This clonotype was seen ten or more times. The chain has TRBV28 and TRBJ2-7, with D tentatively TRBD1 or TRBD2 (5 bases each). CDR1 is MDHEN and CDR2 is SYDVKM in the germline V gene. The CDR3 is 12 residues long. Trimming removed 3 bases from V and 6 bases from J, with 9 bases in between. This chain's CDR3 is CASSLGDREQYF. CDR3 in DNA: TGTGCCAGCAGTTTGGGGGACCGCGAGCAGTACTTC. Full variable domain (rest looked up from reference TRBV28 and TRBJ2-7): DVKVTQSSRYLVKRTGEKVFLECVQDMDHENMFWYRQDPGLGLRLIYFSYDVKMKEKGDIPEGYSVSREKKERFSLILESASTNQTSMYLCASSLGDREQYFGPGTRLTVT.

This clonotype was seen repeatedly, ten times or more. The rearrangement links TRBV28 to TRBJ2-4; D gene ambiguous. Trimming cost V 1 base and J 0 bases, with 10 bases left between them. In germline, CDR1 is MDHEN, CDR2 SYDVKM. The CDR3 has 16 residues. CDR3 sequence reads: CASSLSALVAKNIQYF. Here the CDR3 DNA reads TGTGCCAGCAGTTTATCAGCCCTGGTAGCCAAAAACATTCAGTACTTC.

The sample holds many counts of this clonotype. The V call is TRBV15, the J call TRBJ1-1; D remains unclear. Trimming took 1 base from V and 0 from J, leaving 9 bases between them. Germline V lookup: CDR1 LNHNV, CDR2 YYDKDF (reference sequence). The length of the CDR3 is 15 residues. The CDR3 protein is CATSRGPELNTEAFF. The CDR3 DNA reads TGTGCCACCAGCAGAGGCCCTGAATTGAACACTGAAGCTTTCTTT.

In this sample, this clonotype turned up many times. The genes are TRBV29-1 and TRBJ1-1; D gene unclear. Trimming left V 4 bases short and J 0 bases short, with 9 bases between. The CDR3 totals 13 residues. Germline V CDR1 and CDR2: SQVTM, ANQGSEA. CDR3 bases: TGCAGCGTTGTAGGTCAGGTGAACACTGAAGCTTTCTTT. Its translation: CSVVGQVNTEAFF.

This chain links TRBV27 with TRBJ2-3; TRBD1 agrees at 9 bases. V gave up 3 bases and J gave up 1 base; unmatched junction bases: 8. CDR3 length: 17 residues. Germline-derived CDR1 and CDR2 are MNHEY and SMNVEV (reference sequence). The CDR3 DNA reads TGTGCCAGCAGTTTTCTGGGGAGGACAGGGGGCACAGATACGCAGTATTTT. Protein: CASSFLGRTGGTDTQYF.

This clonotype was seen many times. The chain recombines TRBV7-2 with TRBJ2-7; D is possibly TRBD1 or TRBD2 (6 bases each). The CDR3 is 15 amino acids. The germline CDR1 and CDR2 sequences are SGHTA and FQGNSA. V lost 0 bases and J lost 4, with 13 bases in between. The CDR3 loop reads CASSLAYGGGYEQYF. In DNA form, the CDR3 reads TGTGCCAGCAGCTTAGCGTACGGGGGCGGTTACGAGCAGTACTTC.

About this clonotype itself: A clone one base away is much larger, so this may be a read error. The CDR3, as DNA: TGCGCCAGCAGCTTGGCCGGGACAGGTCATCAAAGGGGGCAGTACTTC. It specifies CASSLAGTGHQRGQYF. The chain employs TRBV5-1 and TRBJ2-7, with TRBD1 matching over 8 bases. The CDR3 has 16 amino acids. The V and J ends lost 0 bases and 9 bases, in that order; junction bases with no gene match: 14. Germline CDR1 reads SGHRS; CDR2 reads YFSETQ.

V is TRBV7-6 and J is TRBJ2-4, with 11 bases matching TRBD1. Germline loops: CDR1 SGHVS, CDR2 FNYEAQ. V shed 5 bases, J shed 6 bases, and the junction held 6 bases outside the gene matches. The CDR3 is 15 amino acids. The CDR3 loop is CASSPRTGGGNIQYF. DNA of the CDR3: TGTGCCAGCAGCCCTCGGACAGGGGGCGGAAACATTCAGTACTTC.

This clonotype was counted many times. The J gene is TRBJ2-7, the V gene TRBV11-2; 10 bases align to TRBD1. The CDR3 consists of 14 residues. The germline gives CDR1 SGHAT, CDR2 FQNNGV. Trimming at V came to 6 bases and at J to 5 bases, leaving 7 bases not matched to a gene. The DNA for the CDR3 is TGTGCCAGCAGTCCCGGGACAGGGGAGGACGAGCAGTACTTC. Translating it yields CASSPGTGEDEQYF.

This chain uses TRBV6-2 or TRBV6-3 with TRBJ2-7, with D uncertain. This CDR3 region has 14 residues. Per the germline V gene, CDR1 is MNHEY and CDR2 is SVGEGT. Trimming took off 5 bases at V and 7 bases at J, with 18 bases between the two ends. For the CDR3, the DNA is TGTGCCAGCAGTGACCCGGGCCTCGGTAGGGAGCAGTACTTC. Amino acids: CASSDPGLGREQYF.